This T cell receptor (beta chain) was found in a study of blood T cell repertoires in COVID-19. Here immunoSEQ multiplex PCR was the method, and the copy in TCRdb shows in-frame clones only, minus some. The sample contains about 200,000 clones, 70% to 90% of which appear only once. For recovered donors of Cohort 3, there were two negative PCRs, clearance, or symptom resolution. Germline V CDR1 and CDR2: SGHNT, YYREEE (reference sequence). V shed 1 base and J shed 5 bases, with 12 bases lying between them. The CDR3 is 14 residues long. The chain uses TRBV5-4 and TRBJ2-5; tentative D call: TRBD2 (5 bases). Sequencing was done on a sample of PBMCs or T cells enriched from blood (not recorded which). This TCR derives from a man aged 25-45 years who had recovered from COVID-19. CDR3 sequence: CASSLWKGGETQYF. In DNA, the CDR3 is TGTGCCAGCAGCTTGTGGAAGGGCGGGGAGACCCAGTACTTC. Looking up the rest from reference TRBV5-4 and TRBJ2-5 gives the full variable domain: ETGVTQSPTHLIKTRGQQVTLRCSSQSGHNTVSWYQQALGQGPQFIFQYYREEENGRGNFPPRFSGLQFPNYSSELNVNALELDDSALYLCASSLWKGGETQYFGPGTRLLVL.